A selection of T cell receptor beta chains follows, all from one sample in a study of T-cell reconstitution after alpha-beta-depleted transplantation in children. One entry per CDR3 protein, called by TCRdb with MiXCR from the PCR reads. The sample yields about 610,000 distinct CDR3 sequences, more than 20% seen once. The starting material was PBMCs, obtained before TCRalphabeta/CD19-depleted stem cell transplant. These receptors came from a boy younger than two with Wiskott-Aldrich syndrome, due to receive a stem cell transplant. The CDR3 runs from the conserved cysteine through the conserved F or W. A D gene is named only where the DNA matches it firmly. Clone size is stated in some rows and not others, as once, few, many or a class when expanded.

v_gene	len	j_gene	d_gene	abundance	CDR3aa	CDR3nt
TRBV4-1	16	TRBJ2-1	TRBD2	few	CASSQDASGRAGEQFF	TGCGCCAGCAGCCAAGATGCAAGCGGGAGGGCCGGTGAGCAGTTCTTC
TRBV27	14	TRBJ2-5	-	few	CASRRYRLSETQYF	TGTGCCAGCAGACGTTATAGACTGTCAGAGACCCAGTACTTC
TRBV11-2	13	TRBJ2-7	-	-	CASSLVPSYEQYF	TGTGCCAGCAGCTTAGTCCCGTCCTACGAGCAGTACTTC
TRBV20-1	14	TRBJ1-3	-	few	CSASTGNRGNTIYF	TGCAGTGCTAGTACAGGGAACAGGGGAAACACCATATATTTT
TRBV3-1	16	TRBJ2-1	TRBD2	-	CASSQGLAGGQGEQFF	TGTGCCAGCAGCCAAGGACTAGCGGGAGGGCAAGGTGAGCAGTTCTTC
TRBV20-1	16	TRBJ2-7	TRBD2	-	CSASSTSGGPLYEQYF	TGCAGTGCCAGTAGTACTAGCGGGGGCCCCCTGTACGAGCAGTACTTC
TRBV6-5	15	TRBJ1-1	-	few	CASSYKGPRDTEAFF	TGTGCCAGCAGCTATAAGGGACCCCGAGACACTGAAGCTTTCTTT
TRBV6-1	19	TRBJ2-2	-	-	CASRQLRQERALSSGELFF	TGTGCCAGCAGGCAACTAAGACAGGAGCGGGCATTGAGCTCCGGGGAGCTGTTTTTT
TRBV4-1	14	TRBJ2-2	-	few	CASSQDGWPGELFF	TGCGCCAGCAGCCAAGATGGGTGGCCCGGGGAGCTGTTTTTT
TRBV20-1	12	TRBJ1-3	-	-	CSARVSGNTIYF	TGCAGTGCTAGAGTCTCTGGAAACACCATATATTTT
TRBV5-1	13	TRBJ2-1	-	-	CASSLRANNEQFF	TGCGCCAGCAGCTTGAGGGCGAACAATGAGCAGTTCTTC
TRBV10-3	13	TRBJ1-3	TRBD1	few	CAVQGYAGNTIYF	TGTGCCGTACAGGGGTACGCTGGAAACACCATATATTTT
TRBV7-8	18	TRBJ1-5	-	few	CASSLVGGRFYSNQPQHF	TGTGCCAGCAGCTTAGTGGGGGGCAGGTTTTATAGCAATCAGCCCCAGCATTTT
TRBV20-1	17	TRBJ2-1	-	-	CSAQRPELLSSYNEQFF	TGCAGTGCCCAACGACCGGAGCTTCTTAGCTCCTACAATGAGCAGTTCTTC
TRBV11-1	14	TRBJ2-7	TRBD2	-	CASSRAGIAYEQYF	TGTGCCAGCAGTCGAGCGGGAATAGCCTACGAGCAGTACTTC
TRBV7-9	12	TRBJ2-7	-	-	CATNPLSYEQYF	TGTGCCACCAACCCTCTGAGCTACGAGCAGTACTTC
TRBV12-3/TRBV12-4	16	TRBJ1-2	TRBD1	-	CASSQAPGGGDYGYTF	TGTGCCAGCAGTCAAGCCCCAGGGGGCGGCGACTATGGCTACACCTTC
TRBV10-3	17	TRBJ2-1	-	-	CAIMKFGATSSYNEQFF	TGTGCCATCATGAAATTCGGGGCGACATCCTCCTACAATGAGCAGTTCTTC
TRBV10-3	13	TRBJ2-5	-	-	CAISGRTEETQYF	TGTGCCATCAGTGGCCGAACGGAAGAGACCCAGTACTTC
TRBV28	14	TRBJ1-1	-	-	CASSWTVSNTEAFF	TGTGCCAGCAGTTGGACAGTCTCGAACACTGAAGCTTTCTTT
TRBV27	17	TRBJ1-6	-	-	CASSPRGWGQNNSPLHF	TGTGCCAGCAGTCCCCGTGGTTGGGGACAAAATAATTCACCCCTCCACTTT
TRBV5-1	16	TRBJ1-1	TRBD1	few	CASSRSDRVMNTEAFF	TGCGCCAGCAGCCGATCGGACAGGGTGATGAACACTGAAGCTTTCTTT
TRBV10-3	13	TRBJ2-7	TRBD1	few	CAIRGTASYEQYF	TGTGCCATCAGGGGGACAGCTTCCTACGAGCAGTACTTC
TRBV5-1	14	TRBJ1-6	TRBD1	-	CASSTGQVNSPLHF	TGCGCCAGCAGCACCGGACAGGTTAATTCACCCCTCCACTTT
TRBV27	14	TRBJ2-7	-	few	CASIPSGTGAEQYF	TGTGCCAGCATACCTAGCGGGACAGGGGCCGAGCAGTACTTC
TRBV10-3	16	TRBJ2-3	TRBD2	few	CAISSWTSGDTDTQYF	TGTGCCATCAGTTCTTGGACTAGCGGAGACACAGATACGCAGTATTTT
TRBV20-1	14	TRBJ2-3	TRBD2	few	CSASRREGQDTQYF	TGCAGTGCTAGTCGGCGGGAGGGCCAAGATACGCAGTATTTT
TRBV25-1	14	TRBJ2-2	-	-	CASRGTAITGELFF	TGTGCCAGCAGAGGGACCGCGATCACCGGGGAGCTGTTTTTT
TRBV10-3	15	TRBJ2-1	TRBD2	-	CAISETGTRGDEQFF	TGTGCCATCAGTGAGACCGGGACTAGGGGTGATGAGCAGTTCTTC
TRBV20-1	12	TRBJ2-7	-	-	CSARLGPYEQYF	TGCAGTGCTCGACTGGGACCCTACGAGCAGTACTTC
TRBV10-3	15	TRBJ2-3	TRBD2	-	CAIKMGLAGTDTQYF	TGTGCCATCAAGATGGGACTAGCGGGCACAGATACGCAGTATTTT
TRBV10-3	16	TRBJ2-2	-	-	CAISGGGLLSTGELFF	TGTGCCATCAGTGGGGGGGGGCTACTAAGCACCGGGGAGCTGTTTTTT
TRBV3-1	16	TRBJ2-7	-	-	CASSAASAGSSYEQYF	TGTGCCAGCAGTGCAGCTTCCGCGGGAAGCTCCTACGAGCAGTACTTC
TRBV6-5	16	TRBJ2-2	-	few	CASSYSGGAHTGELFF	TGTGCCAGCAGTTACTCTGGGGGGGCGCATACCGGGGAGCTGTTTTTT
TRBV12-3/TRBV12-4	15	TRBJ1-1	TRBD1	few	CASSPQGARNTEAFF	TGTGCCAGCAGTCCTCAGGGGGCAAGGAACACTGAAGCTTTCTTT
TRBV5-5	14	TRBJ2-2	-	few	CASSLYRNTGELFF	TGTGCCAGCAGCTTGTACAGGAACACCGGGGAGCTGTTTTTT
TRBV5-4	14	TRBJ2-1	TRBD2	few	CASGFQREKNEQFF	TGTGCCAGCGGTTTTCAGCGGGAGAAGAATGAGCAGTTCTTC
TRBV5-1	15	TRBJ1-1	TRBD1	-	CASSLGQGSVTEAFF	TGCGCCAGCAGCTTGGGACAGGGGTCGGTCACTGAAGCTTTCTTT
TRBV4-1	17	TRBJ2-2	TRBD2	few	CASSQAWGGSYIGELFF	TGCGCCAGCAGCCAAGCTTGGGGCGGGAGTTACATCGGGGAGCTGTTTTTT
TRBV20-1	14	TRBJ2-1	-	few	CSARVSGPYNEQFF	TGCAGTGCTAGAGTTTCGGGACCGTACAATGAGCAGTTCTTC
TRBV6-1	16	TRBJ1-1	-	few	CASSAEGRLGGTEAFF	TGTGCCAGCAGTGCCGAAGGGCGCCTGGGGGGCACTGAAGCTTTCTTT
TRBV5-5	14	TRBJ2-2	-	-	CASSSGPNTGELFF	TGTGCCAGCAGCTCTGGACCGAACACCGGGGAGCTGTTTTTT
TRBV5-1	16	TRBJ2-2	-	few	CASSLDVWKNTGELFF	TGCGCCAGCAGCTTGGATGTCTGGAAGAACACCGGGGAGCTGTTTTTT
TRBV10-3	13	TRBJ1-2	-	-	CAIKQGGENGYTF	TGTGCCATCAAACAGGGCGGGGAGAATGGCTACACCTTC
TRBV20-1	15	TRBJ1-1	TRBD1	few	CSARGWTGGGTEAFF	TGCAGTGCTAGAGGCTGGACAGGGGGCGGCACTGAAGCTTTCTTT
TRBV7-9	12	TRBJ2-3	-	-	CASSASGATQYF	TGTGCCAGCAGCGCATCTGGCGCTACGCAGTATTTT
TRBV15	14	TRBJ2-3	-	few	CATSVGGGGDTQYF	TGTGCCACCAGCGTAGGGGGAGGTGGAGATACGCAGTATTTT